The T cell receptor (beta chain) described here comes from a study of identical twins. Study observations and caveats: The authors drew conclusions from cross-sectional statistical analysis rather than following the same donors. Zero-insertion findings could be partly confounded by invariant cells (MAIT and iNKT cells).

Trimming removed 6 bases from V and 9 bases from J; junction bases left unmatched: 8. Per germline, CDR1 MGHDK and CDR2 SYGVNS. The CDR3 is 14 amino acids. TCRdb itself ran the 5' RACE reads through MiXCR, one entry per CDR3 protein. This sample has a few hundred thousand distinct CDR3 sequences; approximately 9.1% occur once, and the top ten carry around 8.6%. About this clonotype itself: Its cognate antigen is unknown.

The chain joins TRBV25-1 to TRBJ1-6, with 7 bases aligning to TRBD1. This sequence was found in a woman aged 50 to 60 in good health. Sample: naive T cells sorted from blood. The DNA for the CDR3 is TGTGCCAGCAGAGAACCGGGACAGATTTCACCCCTCCACTTT. Translating it yields CASREPGQISPLHF.